This T cell receptor beta chain came from a study of blood T cell repertoires in COVID-19. Looking at the study overall: Sites across the United States, Italy and Spain contributed samples from acute and convalescent COVID-19. PBMCs, B-cell-depleted T cells, or T cells were the source of the cDNA or gDNA that made up the material.

In the original processing: Amplifying reference gene primers gave estimates of nucleated cell counts. Data came from immunoSEQ multiplex PCR; TCRdb stores just in-frame clones and leaves some out. D and trimming were read from the DNA, whereas the V and J calls and clone size are those reported in that table. The repertoire holds approximately 250,000 clones, with roughly four fifths as singletons. Looked up from germline, CDR1 is KGHSH and CDR2 is LQKENI. The CDR3 has 14 residues. V lost 3 bases and J lost 6, with 14 bases in between. The material sequenced was PBMCs or T cells enriched from blood (not recorded which). The clonotype originates from a man aged 25 to 45 with acute COVID-19. This chain connects TRBV18 to TRBJ1-2; no firm D call. CDR3 DNA: TGTGCCAGCTCACCGAACGGAGGTTGGAATGGCTACACCTTC. Amino acids: CASSPNGGWNGYTF.